This T cell receptor beta chain was observed in a study of CD8 T cells in Susac syndrome. Study as a whole: Roughly six sequenced Susac syndrome patients had clinically active disease, while roughly 8 were in remission. When their blood was taken, patients with Susac syndrome were therapy-naive, taking corticosteroids, or taking intravenous immunoglobulin alone.

It was with random hexamers that roughly 0.5 to 1 ug RNA was reverse transcribed. TCRdb re-called the immunoSEQ multiplex PCR reads through MiXCR, storing one row per CDR3 protein. This sample has 95,000 to 150,000 distinct CDR3 sequences, with over 90% found just once. CD8+ and CD4+ T cells from blood underwent TCR beta sequencing, which was carried out in a high-throughput format. Source material: CD4+ T cells from PBMCs. The sequence was collected from a human donor with Susac syndrome.

The CDR3 spells CSAHTTDTQYF. The CDR3 coding sequence is TGCAGCGCTCATACCACAGATACGCAGTATTTT. The V call is TRBV20-1, the J call TRBJ2-3; D is ambiguous. This CDR3 comprises 11 residues. Germline V gene lookup returns CDR1 DFQATT and CDR2 SNEGSKA (reference sequence).